The rows below give T cell receptor beta chains drawn from one sample of a study of PD-1 blockade in mismatch repair-deficient tumors. TCRdb's table, derived via immunoSEQ multiplex PCR, lists solely in-frame clones and lacks some. The sample lists more than 13,000 clones; approximately 90% were seen once. These TCRs' antigens remain unknown. Here the sequenced sample was cells cultured in vitro, taken from a patient treated with pembrolizumab. These receptors all stem from an adult with mismatch repair-deficient cancer. Each CDR3 is given without its conserved first and last residue. A D gene is named only where the DNA matches it firmly.

v_call,d_call,j_call,cdr3_aa
TRBV5-1,-,TRBJ2-7,ASSLKWGAGNEQY
TRBV19,-,TRBJ2-3,ASRPGASDTQY
TRBV7-2,-,TRBJ2-1,ASSLSGTPSYNEQF
TRBV7-3,-,TRBJ2-2,ASSLTGTPGELF
TRBV28,-,TRBJ2-7,ASNKQLSYEQY
TRBV5-1,TRBD2,TRBJ2-7,ASSPLSGSYSYEQY
TRBV6-1,TRBD1,TRBJ2-7,ASSVTGGSSYEQY
TRBV6-4,-,TRBJ2-3,ASSRTSTDTQY
TRBV2,TRBD2,TRBJ2-1,ASSPRSGSTGEQF
TRBV28,TRBD1,TRBJ2-7,ASSLSGTGAYEQY
TRBV15,-,TRBJ1-5,ATSSHATQNQPQH
TRBV27,TRBD1,TRBJ2-3,ASSSDRGDTQY